A few counts support the clone carrying this T cell receptor (beta chain). This record comes from a study of glioma-infiltrating T cells after dendritic cell vaccination. Looking at the study overall: Between about 2002 and 2013, patients got autologous tumor lysate-pulsed dendritic cell vaccines. Dendritic cells derived from monocytes and pulsed with autologous tumor lysate formed the vaccine. Three intradermal dendritic cell vaccine injections were given every two weeks.

The germline CDR1 and CDR2 sequences are SGDLS and YYNGEE. The CDR3 is 17 amino acids. Trimming at V came to 4 bases and at J to 2 bases, leaving 12 bases not matched to a gene. The immunoSEQ assay amplified TCRB CDR3 from up to roughly 2 ug DNA. The table came from immunoSEQ multiplex PCR; TCRdb's copy has only in-frame clones and leaves some out. The sample carries 65,000 to 80,000 clones, about 76% recorded once. The receptor comes from a human donor with glioblastoma. The specimen was blood, collected before dendritic cell vaccination. The chain has TRBV9 and TRBJ2-3; 8 bases are shared with TRBD2. This CDR3 is CASSYGGGRVYTDTQYF. CDR3 bases: TGTGCCAGCAGCTACGGCGGGGGGCGAGTATACACAGATACGCAGTATTTT.